This TCR beta chain was recovered during a study of blood T cell repertoires in COVID-19. Across the whole study: Researchers got acute and convalescent COVID-19 samples from the United States, Italy and Spain. From T cells, B-cell-depleted T cells, or PBMCs came the material, which was cDNA or gDNA.

Original methodology: Amplification from reference gene primers served as the basis for estimated nucleated cell counts. Some clones are missing from TCRdb's copy, which holds only in-frame ones; the method was immunoSEQ multiplex PCR. The V and J calls and clone size come from that table; D and trimming were worked out from the DNA. Of around 300,000 clones listed, about nine tenths are singletons. This TCR came from a woman aged 40 to 55 who had recovered from COVID-19. The sequenced material came from peripheral blood.

CDR3 nucleotides: TGTGCCAGTAGTTCCGGACAGGGGCTCAATCAGCCCCAGCATTTT. Translating gives CASSSGQGLNQPQHF. V usage is TRBV19 and J usage is TRBJ1-5; 9 bases match TRBD1. CDR3 length: 15 residues. Germline CDR1 reads LNHDA; CDR2 reads SQIVND (reference sequence). Losses at the gene ends were 5 bases for V and 3 bases for J; bases not matched to a gene: 5.